This TCR beta chain emerged from a study of T-cell reconstitution after alpha-beta-depleted transplantation in children. The V end was cut by 2 bases, the J end by 0 bases, with 11 bases between. The CDR3 covers 16 residues. CDR1 and CDR2 from the germline V gene are SGHAT and FQNNGV. This clonotype was recorded many times. Using unique molecular identifiers, the investigators prepared the TCRbeta library. One entry per CDR3 protein, called by TCRdb with MiXCR from the PCR reads. The sample has approximately 240,000 distinct CDR3 sequences, 9% to 10% seen once. V and J are TRBV11-2 and TRBJ1-3; tentative D call: TRBD1 (5 bases). The sample was PBMCs from the stem cell graft donor, taken from the stem cell graft. The TCR originated in a human donor who donated a stem cell graft to a child with SCID. CDR3 region: CASSLSFGTSGNTIYF. DNA for the CDR3: TGTGCCAGCAGCTTAAGCTTTGGGACCTCTGGAAACACCATATATTTT.